This T cell receptor beta chain appears in the sequencing data of a study of post-analysis software for immune sequencing data. The overall study: Several disease courses (relapsing-remitting, secondary progressive and progressive-relapsing) of multiple sclerosis were included.

Study results and limitations: Multiple sclerosis patients showed significantly lower normalized Chao1 diversity than controls did. F-measure co-clustering was strong for batch-matched samples. Roughly 5 TRBV segments, including TRBV5-6, TRBV5-1 and TRBV20-1, were more frequent in patients than controls.

Remarks on this clonotype: Its antigen is not known.

Libraries were made from TCR beta cDNA, and they carried unique molecular identifiers. MiXCR was run by TCRdb on the PCR reads, yielding one entry per CDR3 protein. The sample lists fewer than 850,000 distinct CDR3 sequences, roughly 27% occurring once. Germline loops: CDR1 SGHDN, CDR2 FVKESK. Trimming removed 3 bases from V and 0 bases from J, with 15 bases in between. CDR3 length equals 16 residues. The source is a girl aged 10 to 17 with multiple sclerosis. The sequenced material came from blood. The rearrangement uses TRBV14 and TRBJ2-7; D may be TRBD1 or TRBD2 (5 bases each). The CDR3 protein is CASSHLGADGSYEQYF. The CDR3 DNA follows: TGTGCCAGCAGCCATCTCGGGGCCGACGGCTCCTACGAGCAGTACTTC.